One sample yielded the 18 T cell receptor beta chains listed below, sequenced in a study of T-cell reconstitution after alpha-beta-depleted transplantation in children. Unique molecular identifiers were used to barcode this TCRbeta library. A single record per CDR3 protein comes from TCRdb applying MiXCR to the PCR reads. The repertoire holds approximately 300,000 distinct CDR3 sequences, roughly 11% seen once, with 23% in the top ten. Sequencing was performed on peripheral blood, taken 180 days after TCRalphabeta/CD19-depleted stem cell transplant. These receptors were taken from a male patient between 2 and 15 years old who had a stem cell transplant for chronic granulomatous disease, so the T cells may come from the graft donor.

This clonotype was seen repeatedly, ten times or more. This sequence joins TRBV7-2 and TRBJ2-7; a possible D gene is TRBD2 (5 bases). V was clipped by 2 bases and J by 2 bases, with 13 bases between them. The CDR3 loop spans 15 amino acids. The germline gives CDR1 SGHTA, CDR2 FQGNSA. The CDR3 here is CASSLPGKRAYEQYF. The CDR3 DNA reads as TGTGCCAGCAGCTTACCGGGAAAGAGGGCCTACGAGCAGTACTTC.

This clonotype was picked up many times. V gene TRBV20-1 combines with J gene TRBJ2-7; D may be TRBD1 or TRBD2 (5 bases each). This CDR3 is 11 amino acids long. The V gene lost 0 bases and the J gene lost 8 bases, with 8 bases spanning the gap. The germline V gene encodes CDR1 DFQATT and CDR2 SNEGSKA (reference sequence). CDR3 amino acids: CSARDGTKQYF. The CDR3 DNA follows: TGCAGTGCTAGAGATGGGACGAAGCAGTACTTC.

This clonotype has a count of ten or more. This chain links TRBV20-1 with TRBJ2-2; 8 nucleotides match TRBD1. The CDR3 is 13 residues long. Germline CDR1 reads DFQATT; CDR2 reads SNEGSKA (reference sequence). After removal of 5 bases from V and 7 bases from J, the junction contained 6 bases not matched to a gene. CDR3: CSAVQGAHGELFF. CDR3 coding DNA: TGCAGTGCTGTTCAGGGGGCGCACGGGGAGCTGTTTTTT.

On this clonotype: It may be a read error: a sequence one base away is much more abundant. V usage is TRBV29-1 and J usage is TRBJ2-1; no firm D call. The germline V gene encodes CDR1 SQVTM and CDR2 ANQGSEA. The CDR3 spans 10 residues. For the CDR3, the DNA is TGCAGCGTTGAAAGAAATGAGCGGTTCTTC. The encoded protein is CSVERNERFF.

This clonotype was observed at least ten times. V gene TRBV7-7 combines with J gene TRBJ2-2; 9 nucleotides line up with TRBD2. Germline assignment: CDR1 SSHAT and CDR2 FNYEAQ (reference sequence). V lost 5 bases to trimming and J lost 1 base; unmatched junction nucleotides: 5. The CDR3 length is 16 residues. CDR3 sequence reads: CASSHVAGVNTGELFF. The CDR3 coding sequence is TGTGCCAGCAGCCACGTAGCGGGAGTGAACACCGGGGAGCTGTTTTTT.

The table lists this clonotype with many counts. The rearrangement uses TRBV20-1 and TRBJ1-6; TRBD1 might be the D (5 bases). V was trimmed by 1 base and J by 3 bases, leaving 10 bases between them. The germline CDR1 and CDR2 sequences are DFQATT and SNEGSKA (reference sequence). This CDR3 spans 15 amino acids. The CDR3 protein is CSARAGVGYNSPLHF. DNA for the CDR3: TGCAGTGCTAGAGCGGGGGTTGGCTATAATTCACCCCTCCACTTT.

This clonotype occurred a few times. V is TRBV14 and J is TRBJ1-1; D unclear. CDR1 is SGHDN and CDR2 is FVKESK in the germline V gene. V lost 0 bases to trimming and J lost 0 bases, with 8 bases between them. The CDR3 has 15 amino acids. CDR3 bases: TGTGCCAGCAGCCAAGAGGGCACTGTGAACACTGAAGCTTTCTTT. Its protein product is CASSQEGTVNTEAFF.

The table lists this clonotype with many counts. The V and J genes are TRBV30 and TRBJ2-2; the D gene could be TRBD1 or TRBD2 (5 bases each). The germline V gene encodes CDR1 GTSNPN and CDR2 SVGIG (reference sequence). V lost 3 bases and J lost 3, with 14 bases in between. The CDR3 sequence is 15 residues long. The CDR3 nucleotides are TGTGCCTGGAGACACCGGGACGGGGACACCGGGGAGCTGTTTTTT. Translated, it gives CAWRHRDGDTGELFF.

On this clonotype itself: Being one base from a much bigger clone, this may be a read error. The chain combines TRBV20-1 with TRBJ2-5; TRBD2 agrees at 14 bases. The CDR3 has 14 residues. Germline V gene sequence: CDR1 DFQATT, CDR2 SNEGSKA (reference sequence). CDR3 protein: CSAGTSGSVETLYF. The CDR3 DNA sequence: TGCAGTGCAGGGACTAGCGGGAGCGTAGAGACCCTGTACTTC.

This clonotype was detected ten times or more. The rearrangement uses TRBV6-5 and TRBJ2-7, with 9 bases that match TRBD2. V was pared by 2 bases and J by 7 bases, with 9 bases of the junction left unmatched. The germline CDR1 and CDR2 sequences are MNHEY and SVGAGI. The CDR3 sequence is 15 residues long. Here the CDR3 DNA reads TGTGCCAGCAGTTACCGCGGGAGGGCCACTTGGGAGCAGTACTTC. Translated: CASSYRGRATWEQYF.

The sample holds many counts of this clonotype. J is TRBJ1-3 and V is TRBV7-2, with D uncertain. Germline V lookup: CDR1 SGHTA, CDR2 FQGNSA. Deletions cut 2 bases from V and 2 bases from J, with 13 bases between. The CDR3 sequence is 16 residues long. The CDR3 DNA sequence: TGTGCCAGCAGCTTATTGAGGACCGATGCTGGAAACACCATATATTTT. This sequence encodes CASSLLRTDAGNTIYF.

This clonotype was found many times. This chain links TRBV15 with TRBJ2-5, with 7 positions matching TRBD1. Trimming removed 5 bases from V and 2 bases from J; junction bases left unmatched: 11. The CDR3 contains 16 residues. The germline gives CDR1 LNHNV, CDR2 YYDKDF (reference sequence). Written as DNA, the CDR3 is TGTGCCACCAGCGAGGGGGCAGGGTCCGGGCAAGAGACCCAGTACTTC. Protein sequence: CATSEGAGSGQETQYF.

This clonotype was seen ten or more times. The J gene is TRBJ1-4, the V gene TRBV7-2, with no clear D. V lost 5 bases and J lost 6, with 10 bases in between. The CDR3 loop spans 13 amino acids. Germline CDR1 reads SGHTA; CDR2 reads FQGNSA. In DNA, the CDR3 is TGTGCCAGCAGCGCTAAACGGGATGAAAAACTGTTTTTT. Residues: CASSAKRDEKLFF.

This clonotype was recorded at least ten times. The genes are TRBV7-8 and TRBJ2-2; no firm D call. Germline V CDR1 and CDR2: SGHVS, FQNEAQ. This CDR3 is 14 amino acids long. V lost 0 bases and J lost 10, with 12 bases in between. In nucleotides, the CDR3 is TGTGCCAGCAGCTTAGCGCTGGTGACATTGGAGCTGTTTTTT. Translation gives CASSLALVTLELFF.

The sample holds many counts of this clonotype. The chain employs TRBV6-5 and TRBJ2-2; D ambiguous. There are 11 residues in the CDR3. Germline V gene lookup returns CDR1 MNHEY and CDR2 SVGAGI. V was shortened by 7 bases and J by 6 bases, with 6 bases between the two germline ends. The CDR3 region has the DNA TGTGCCAGCATCAATTCCGGGGAGCTGTTTTTT. This translates into CASINSGELFF.

Many counts were recorded for this clonotype. The genes are TRBV29-1 and TRBJ2-7; no clear D. The ends were cut back, 5 bases at V and 0 bases at J, with 11 bases in the middle. Germline V gene sequence: CDR1 SQVTM, CDR2 ANQGSEA. CDR3 length equals 13 residues. CDR3 protein: CSVSMDRSYEQYF. The CDR3 DNA reads TGCAGCGTTAGCATGGACCGCTCCTACGAGCAGTACTTC.

This clonotype was detected many times. The V call is TRBV5-1, the J call TRBJ1-1, with a possible D match to TRBD1 (5 bases). V was clipped by 4 bases and J by 6 bases, with 19 bases between them. Per the germline V gene, CDR1 is SGHRS and CDR2 is YFSETQ. The CDR3 sequence is 15 residues long. The CDR3 coding sequence is TGCGCCAGCAGCCAGCCAGAACAGGCGGTCGCTGAAGCTTTCTTT. Translation: CASSQPEQAVAEAFF. The full variable domain, completed using reference TRBV5-1 and TRBJ1-1, is KAGVTQTPRYLIKTRGQQVTLSCSPISGHRSVSWYQQTPGQGLQFLFEYFSETQRNKGNFPGRFSGRQFSNSRSEMNVSTLELGDSALYLCASSQPEQAVAEAFFGQGTRLTVV.

This clonotype was seen repeatedly, ten times or more. The chain employs TRBV28 and TRBJ1-4; D may be TRBD1 (5 bases). V lost 2 bases to trimming and J lost 8 bases, with 12 bases between them. The CDR3 is 14 residues long. Germline lookup yields CDR1 MDHEN and CDR2 SYDVKM. This chain's CDR3 is CASSLGTREEKLFF. The CDR3 coding sequence is TGTGCCAGCAGTTTAGGGACTAGGGAGGAAAAACTGTTTTTT.